The next 9 T cell receptor beta chains were all read from a single sample in a study of control samples from healthy donors and cancer patients. Clones were sequenced by immunoSEQ multiplex PCR, and TCRdb holds only the in-frame ones, with some missing. This table holds 150,000 or so clones, 70% to 90% found once. What was sequenced was blood. The receptors here all came from a woman younger than 45 in good health.

This chain connects TRBV5-1 to TRBJ1-1, with D perhaps TRBD1 (5 bases). From germline, CDR1 is SGHRS and CDR2 YFSETQ. The CDR3 runs 13 residues. The germline V and J ends were trimmed by 4 bases and 7 bases, with 14 bases remaining between them. CDR3 sequence: CASSPGGAGEAFF. The DNA for the CDR3 is TGCGCCAGCAGCCCGGGTGGGGCTGGTGAAGCTTTCTTT.

This clone was recorded once. This chain uses TRBV4-1 with TRBJ1-1, with D uncertain. CDR1 is MGHRA, CDR2 YSYEKL, per germline. Trimming cost V 0 bases and J 0 bases, with 11 bases left between them. The CDR3 has 16 amino acids. The CDR3 DNA is TGCGCCAGCAGCCAAGATGGGAAGGGCGTGAACACTGAAGCTTTCTTT. Translated: CASSQDGKGVNTEAFF.

The chain carries TRBV28 and TRBJ1-6; TRBD1 agrees at 7 bases. The CDR3 is 14 residues long. V gave up 3 bases and J gave up 7 bases; unmatched junction bases: 3. Germline V lookup: CDR1 MDHEN, CDR2 SYDVKM. The DNA for the CDR3 is TGTGCCAGCAGTTTCAGCAGGGGGAATTCACCCCTCCACTTT. Its translation: CASSFSRGNSPLHF.

The V call is TRBV24-1, the J call TRBJ2-1; TRBD1 or TRBD2 may be the D gene (5 bases each). CDR1 is KGHDR, CDR2 SFDVKD, per germline. V lost 5 bases and J lost 0, with 13 bases in between. The CDR3 has 16 residues. The CDR3 is CATSVSWGSSYNEQFF. For the CDR3, the DNA is TGTGCCACCAGTGTCAGTTGGGGGAGCTCCTACAATGAGCAGTTCTTC.

V usage is TRBV19 and J usage is TRBJ2-2; no firm D call. Trimming cost V 4 bases and J 2 bases, with 14 bases left between them. The V gene's germline CDR1 is LNHDA and CDR2 SQIVND (reference sequence). This CDR3 has 16 residues. This chain's CDR3 is CASSRTVPLNTGELFF. CDR3 in DNA: TGTGCCAGTAGTAGGACGGTACCGCTAAACACCGGGGAGCTGTTTTTT.

The rearrangement uses TRBV19 and TRBJ2-6; 7 bases fit TRBD1. The CDR3 has 16 amino acids. Germline V CDR1 and CDR2: LNHDA, SQIVND (reference sequence). Trimming took 6 bases from V and 4 from J; bases not matched to a gene: 9. The CDR3 loop is CASRPGTERGANVLTF. As DNA, the CDR3 is TGTGCCAGTAGACCCGGGACAGAGAGGGGGGCCAACGTCCTGACTTTC.

This clone showed up just once. This chain links TRBV5-5 with TRBJ1-3; D gene unclear. CDR1 is SGHKS, CDR2 YYEKEE, per germline (reference sequence). The CDR3 length is 16 residues. Between the trimmed V and J ends, which lost 0 bases and 2 bases, there was a span of 12 bases. This chain's CDR3 is CASSLAGSGTGNTIYF. Written as DNA, the CDR3 is TGTGCCAGCAGCTTGGCCGGCTCAGGTACTGGAAACACCATATATTTT. The complete variable domain, with remaining parts taken from reference TRBV5-5 and TRBJ1-3, reads DAGVTQSPTHLIKTRGQQVTLRCSPISGHKSVSWYQQVLGQGPQFIFQYYEKEERGRGNFPDRFSARQFPNYSSELNVNALLLGDSALYLCASSLAGSGTGNTIYFGEGSWLTVV.

The CDR3: CASSHGPGANVLTF. The CDR3, as DNA: TGTGCCAGCAGCCATGGTCCTGGGGCCAACGTCCTGACTTTC. This rearrangement joins TRBV7-9 to TRBJ2-6; D remains unclear. The CDR3 has 14 residues. The V gene lost 5 bases and the J gene lost 2 bases, with 7 bases spanning the gap. CDR1 and CDR2 from the germline V gene are SEHNR and FQNEAQ (reference sequence).

This clone appeared once. The chain joins TRBV7-2 to TRBJ2-7, with D possibly being TRBD1 (6 bases). V was clipped by 5 bases and J by 6 bases, with 11 bases between them. CDR3 length: 12 amino acids. The germline gives CDR1 SGHTA, CDR2 FQGNSA. CDR3 loop: CASSAARGEQYF. DNA for the CDR3: TGTGCCAGCAGCGCGGCCAGGGGCGAGCAGTACTTC.